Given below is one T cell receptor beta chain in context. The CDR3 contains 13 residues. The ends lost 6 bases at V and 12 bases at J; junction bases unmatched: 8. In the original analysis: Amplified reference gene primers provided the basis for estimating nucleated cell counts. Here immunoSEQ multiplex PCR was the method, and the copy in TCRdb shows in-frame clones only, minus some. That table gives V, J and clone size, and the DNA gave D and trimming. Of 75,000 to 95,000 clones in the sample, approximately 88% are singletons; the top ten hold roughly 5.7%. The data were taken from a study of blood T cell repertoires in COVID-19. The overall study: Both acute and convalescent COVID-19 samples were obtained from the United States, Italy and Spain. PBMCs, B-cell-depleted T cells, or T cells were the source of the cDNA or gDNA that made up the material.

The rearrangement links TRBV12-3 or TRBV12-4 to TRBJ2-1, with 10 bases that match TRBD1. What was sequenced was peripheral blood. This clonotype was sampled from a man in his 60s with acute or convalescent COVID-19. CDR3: CASSLGQGIGQFF. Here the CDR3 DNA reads TGTGCCAGCAGCCTGGGACAGGGGATCGGGCAGTTCTTC.